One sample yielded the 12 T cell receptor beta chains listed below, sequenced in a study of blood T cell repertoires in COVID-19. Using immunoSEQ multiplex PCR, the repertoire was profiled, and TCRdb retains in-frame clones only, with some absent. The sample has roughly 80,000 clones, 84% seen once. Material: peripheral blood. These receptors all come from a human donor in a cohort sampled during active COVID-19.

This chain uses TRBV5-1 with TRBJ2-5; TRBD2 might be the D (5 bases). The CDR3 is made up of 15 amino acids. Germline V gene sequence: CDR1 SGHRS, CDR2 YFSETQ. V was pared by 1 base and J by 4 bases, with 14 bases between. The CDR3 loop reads CASSLIPGLVETQYF. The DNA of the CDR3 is TGCGCCAGCAGCTTGATCCCGGGATTGGTAGAGACCCAGTACTTC.

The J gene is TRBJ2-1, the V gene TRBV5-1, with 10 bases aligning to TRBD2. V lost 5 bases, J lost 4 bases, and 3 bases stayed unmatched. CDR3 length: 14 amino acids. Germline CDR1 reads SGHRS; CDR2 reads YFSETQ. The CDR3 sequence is CASRDSGRYNEQFF. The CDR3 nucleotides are TGCGCCAGCAGGGATAGCGGGAGGTACAATGAGCAGTTCTTC.

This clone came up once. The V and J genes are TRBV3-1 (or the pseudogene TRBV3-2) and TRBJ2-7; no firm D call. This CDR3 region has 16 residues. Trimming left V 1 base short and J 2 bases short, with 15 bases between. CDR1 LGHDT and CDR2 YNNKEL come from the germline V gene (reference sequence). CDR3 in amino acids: CASSQGMVSLTYEQYF. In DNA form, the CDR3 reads TGTGCCAGCAGCCAAGGCATGGTTAGCTTAACCTACGAGCAGTACTTC.

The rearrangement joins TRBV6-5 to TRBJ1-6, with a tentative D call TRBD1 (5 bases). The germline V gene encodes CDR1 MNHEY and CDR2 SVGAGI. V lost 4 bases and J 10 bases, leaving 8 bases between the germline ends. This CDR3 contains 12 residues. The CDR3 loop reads CASSFRGSPLHF. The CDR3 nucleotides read TGTGCCAGCAGTTTTAGGGGATCACCCCTCCACTTT.

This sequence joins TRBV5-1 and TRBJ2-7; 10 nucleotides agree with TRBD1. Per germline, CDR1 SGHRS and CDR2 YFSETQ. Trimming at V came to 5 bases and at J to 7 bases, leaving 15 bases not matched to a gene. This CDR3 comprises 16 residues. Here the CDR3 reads CASRPTTGTGDREQYF. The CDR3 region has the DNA TGCGCCAGCAGGCCCACAACCGGGACAGGGGATCGGGAGCAGTACTTC.

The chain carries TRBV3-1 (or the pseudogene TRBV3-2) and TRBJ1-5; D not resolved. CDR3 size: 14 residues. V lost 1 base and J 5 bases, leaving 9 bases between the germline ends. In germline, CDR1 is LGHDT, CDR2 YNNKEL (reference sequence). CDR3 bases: TGTGCCAGCAGCCAAGGGGTGAGGGATCAGCCCCAGCATTTT. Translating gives CASSQGVRDQPQHF.

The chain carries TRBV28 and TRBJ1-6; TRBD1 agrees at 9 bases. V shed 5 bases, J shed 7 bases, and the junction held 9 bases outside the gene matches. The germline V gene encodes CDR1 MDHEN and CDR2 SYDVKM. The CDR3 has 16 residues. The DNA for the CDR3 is TGTGCCAGCAGTATGATTGGGACAGGGAGGAATTCACCCCTCCACTTT. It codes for CASSMIGTGRNSPLHF.

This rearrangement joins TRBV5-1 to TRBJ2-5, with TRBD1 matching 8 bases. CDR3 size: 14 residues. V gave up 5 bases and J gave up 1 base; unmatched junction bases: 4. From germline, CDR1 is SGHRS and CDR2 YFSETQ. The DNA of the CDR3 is TGCGCCAGCAGTTCGACAGGGGTCCAAGAGACCCAGTACTTC. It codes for CASSSTGVQETQYF.

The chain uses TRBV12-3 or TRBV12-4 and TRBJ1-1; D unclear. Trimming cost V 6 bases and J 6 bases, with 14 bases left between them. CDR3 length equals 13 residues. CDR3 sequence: CASRLTKNPEAFF. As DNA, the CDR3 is TGTGCCAGCAGACTAACTAAGAATCCTGAAGCTTTCTTT.

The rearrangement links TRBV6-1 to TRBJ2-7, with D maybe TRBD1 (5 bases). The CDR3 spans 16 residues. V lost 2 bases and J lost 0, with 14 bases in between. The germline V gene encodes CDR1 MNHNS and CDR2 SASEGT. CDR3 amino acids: CASSELGQKSSYEQYF. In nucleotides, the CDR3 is TGTGCCAGCAGTGAATTGGGGCAGAAAAGCTCCTACGAGCAGTACTTC.

The CDR3 coding sequence is TGCGCCAGCAGCCGGAAGTTCCAGGGAGGGGTCCAAGAGACCCAGTACTTC. Amino acids: CASSRKFQGGVQETQYF. The chain recombines TRBV5-1 with TRBJ2-5; TRBD2 matches 7 bases. Germline trimming cut 4 bases from V and 1 base from J; bases unmatched to any gene: 13. CDR1 and CDR2 from the germline V gene are SGHRS and YFSETQ. The CDR3 is 17 amino acids.

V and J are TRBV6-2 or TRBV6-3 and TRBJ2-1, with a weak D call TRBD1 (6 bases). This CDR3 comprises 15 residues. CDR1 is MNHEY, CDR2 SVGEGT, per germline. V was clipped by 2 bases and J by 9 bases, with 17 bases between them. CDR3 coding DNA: TGTGCCAGCAGTTACGCTGGGGGCTGGGTGGGTGAGCAGTTCTTC. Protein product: CASSYAGGWVGEQFF.